This TCR beta chain stems from a study of beta chain features in type 1 diabetes. For the study at large: Healthy donors resembled patients in age, gender and cell yields.

CDR1 is SNHLY and CDR2 is FYNNEI in the germline V gene. V was clipped by 5 bases and J by 9 bases; unmatched bases: 6. This CDR3 is built from 15 residues. Notes on this clone: Its matching antigen is unknown.

Findings and caveats of the study: Across patients, naive, central memory and Treg TCRB repertoires exhibited apparently greater similarity than was observed across healthy donors.

Sampling consisted of one heparinised blood draw per donor, averaging about 116 mL. TCRB transcripts that were expressed got sequenced, as all of the isolated RNA had been reverse transcribed. Here immunoSEQ multiplex PCR was the method, and the copy in TCRdb shows in-frame clones only, minus some. The data show about 330,000 clones, 8% to 13% seen once. The source is a woman aged 30 to 39 in good health. J is TRBJ2-1 and V is TRBV2; 14 nucleotides agree with TRBD2. The source material was naive CD4+ T cells from blood. The CDR3: CASSPGLAGVAEQFF. DNA for the CDR3: TGTGCCAGCAGTCCGGGACTAGCGGGAGTTGCTGAGCAGTTCTTC.